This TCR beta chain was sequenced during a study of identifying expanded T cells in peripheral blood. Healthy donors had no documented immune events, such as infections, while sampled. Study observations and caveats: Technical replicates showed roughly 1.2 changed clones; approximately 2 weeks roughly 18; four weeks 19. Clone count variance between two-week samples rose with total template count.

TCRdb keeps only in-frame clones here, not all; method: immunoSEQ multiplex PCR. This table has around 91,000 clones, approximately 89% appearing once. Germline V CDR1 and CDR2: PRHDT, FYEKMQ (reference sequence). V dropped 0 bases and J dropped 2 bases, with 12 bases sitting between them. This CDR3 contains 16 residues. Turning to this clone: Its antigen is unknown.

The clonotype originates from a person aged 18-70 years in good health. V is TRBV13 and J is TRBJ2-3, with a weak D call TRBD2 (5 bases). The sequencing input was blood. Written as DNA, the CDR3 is TGTGCCAGCAGCTTAGGGCAGGCCGGACTCACAGATACGCAGTATTTT. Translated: CASSLGQAGLTDTQYF.